Below are 9 T cell receptor beta chains sequenced from a single sample in a study of persistence of HIV-infected CD4 T cells. Sequencing used immunoSEQ version 4 in survey mode. Assay: immunoSEQ multiplex PCR; the TCRdb copy retains only in-frame clones and omits some. The sample lists roughly 60,000 clones, roughly 77% occurring once. An overlapping HIV-1 Gag peptide pool stimulated these cells at roughly 0.97 ug/peptide/mL. CD40L/CD69 double-negative CD45RO-high memory CD4+ T cells were collected. Their antigens are not known. Sequenced here: CD4+ T cells sorted from PBMCs after roughly 18-hour stimulation, sampled from a patient who received antiretroviral therapy. The source of these receptors is an adult man with HIV who was CMV-seropositive.

J is TRBJ1-4 and V is TRBV7-9, with D perhaps TRBD1 (6 bases). V lost 4 bases and J 5 bases, leaving 14 bases between the germline ends. This CDR3 spans 15 amino acids. Germline-derived CDR1 and CDR2 are SEHNR and FQNEAQ (reference sequence). Here the CDR3 reads CASSSAGALNEKLFF. The CDR3 coding sequence is TGTGCCAGCAGCTCCGCAGGGGCCCTCAATGAAAAACTGTTTTTT.

V and J are TRBV5-1 and TRBJ1-5, with TRBD1 matching over 10 bases. CDR3 size: 16 residues. The junction had 7 bases not matched to a gene; V was cut back by 4 bases and J by 3 bases. Per germline, CDR1 SGHRS and CDR2 YFSETQ. CDR3 residues: CASSDRDRGPNQPQHF. The CDR3 DNA reads TGCGCCAGCAGCGACCGAGACAGGGGGCCCAATCAGCCCCAGCATTTT.

The genes are TRBV7-9 and TRBJ1-3, with D unresolved. Germline V gene sequence: CDR1 SEHNR, CDR2 FQNEAQ (reference sequence). The CDR3 is 15 residues long. V shed 1 base and J shed 2 bases, with 9 bases lying between them. DNA of the CDR3: TGTGCCAGCAGCTTAGGGGAGGTCCCTGGAAACACCATATATTTT. Its translation: CASSLGEVPGNTIYF. The whole variable domain, filled in from reference TRBV7-9 and TRBJ1-3, reads DTGVSQNPRHKITKRGQNVTFRCDPISEHNRLYWYRQTLGQGPEFLTYFQNEAQLEKSRLLSDRFSAERPKGSFSTLEIQRTEQGDSAMYLCASSLGEVPGNTIYFGEGSWLTVV.

The V and J genes are TRBV7-8 and TRBJ2-6, with 9 bases that match TRBD1. With 5 bases clipped from V and 0 bases from J, the junction kept 8 bases outside the gene matches. Germline V gene sequence: CDR1 SGHVS, CDR2 FQNEAQ. The CDR3 has 18 amino acids. CDR3 sequence reads: CASSPTGGYLSGANVLTF. The CDR3 DNA reads as TGTGCCAGCAGCCCGACAGGGGGTTACCTCTCTGGGGCCAACGTCCTGACTTTC.

V is TRBV11-2 and J is TRBJ1-1, with 7 bases lining up with TRBD1. The length of the CDR3 is 18 residues. The trim removed 1 base at V and 5 bases at J, leaving 16 bases unmatched. Germline CDR1 SGHAT, CDR2 FQNNGV. The CDR3 spells CASSLGVSGTRRGTEAFF. DNA for the CDR3: TGTGCCAGCAGCTTAGGAGTCAGCGGGACCCGCAGGGGGACTGAAGCTTTCTTT.

V gene TRBV9 combines with J gene TRBJ1-1, with TRBD1 identical over 7 bases. The germline V gene has CDR1 SGDLS and CDR2 YYNGEE. V shed 0 bases and J 3 bases; nucleotides not matched to a gene: 2. This CDR3 is 14 amino acids long. CDR3 amino acids: CASSVGQGDTEAFF. CDR3 DNA sequence: TGTGCCAGCAGCGTAGGACAGGGAGACACTGAAGCTTTCTTT.

The chain joins TRBV10-1 to TRBJ2-1; TRBD1 agrees at 8 bases. Germline V CDR1 and CDR2: WNHNN, SYGVQD (reference sequence). The CDR3 consists of 15 residues. V dropped 5 bases and J dropped 1; count of bases not matched to a gene: 4. The chain's CDR3 is CASSRGQGSYNEQFF. The CDR3 DNA follows: TGCGCCAGCAGTCGTGGACAGGGTTCCTACAATGAGCAGTTCTTC.

The chain joins TRBV7-2 to TRBJ2-1; 7 bases line up with TRBD2. The CDR3 length is 15 residues. Per the germline V gene, CDR1 is SGHTA and CDR2 is FQGNSA. Unmatched junction bases numbered 7, after V lost 4 bases and J lost 4 bases. CDR3 DNA sequence: TGTGCCAGCAGCTCCCGAATTAGCGGGTACAATGAGCAGTTCTTC. Translation gives CASSSRISGYNEQFF.

The V and J genes are TRBV6-6 and TRBJ1-6; D is unclear. The V end lost 6 bases, the J end lost 5 bases, and 17 bases lay between the germline ends. The CDR3 has 16 amino acids. Germline V CDR1 and CDR2: MNHNY, SVGAGI (reference sequence). CDR3 DNA: TGTGCCAGCAGCCCTACGGAACCGGCACATAATTCACCCCTCCACTTT. Residues: CASSPTEPAHNSPLHF.